What follows describes a single T cell receptor beta chain. A read error may account for a junction end that differs from germline. The V gene's germline CDR1 is LNHDA and CDR2 SQIVND (reference sequence). The CDR3 runs to 13 residues. The data were taken from a study of shared clonotypes between healthy human individuals. This table comes from immunoSEQ multiplex PCR, and its TCRdb copy is limited to in-frame clones, with some not included. The data hold approximately 1.5 million clones, with approximately 98.5% observed a single time. This rearrangement joins TRBV19 to TRBJ1-2; D is uncertain. Sequenced input: naive CD4+ T cells sorted from blood. Described subset: CD45RA+ positively selected. The TCR was taken from a man aged 30 to 39 in good health. The CDR3 here is CARREDGFYGYTF. CDR3 DNA: TGCGCCCGGCGGGAGGACGGATTTTATGGCTACACCTTC. Looking up the rest from reference TRBV19 and TRBJ1-2 gives the full variable domain: DGGITQSPKYLFRKEGQNVTLSCEQNLNHDAMYWYRQDPGQGLRLIYYSQIVNDFQKGDIAEGYSVSREKKESFPLTVTSAQKNPTAFYLCARREDGFYGYTFGSGTRLTVV.